Listed below are T cell receptor beta chains from one sample, sequenced in a study of T cells in Graves' hyperthyroidism and ophthalmopathy. Using its own MiXCR run on the multiplex PCR reads, TCRdb lists one record per CDR3 protein. The data contain 250,000 or so distinct CDR3 sequences, 13% to 15% of them singletons. The sequenced sample was blood. These receptors were obtained from a woman aged 45-65 years with Graves' hyperthyroidism that later progressed to Graves' ophthalmopathy. CDR3s include the opening cysteine and the closing phenylalanine or tryptophan. D genes are given only for firm matches. Where a row states a size, it is once, few, many or the class of an expanded clone; other rows omit it.

>many|-|TRBJ1-2|TRBV24-1
CATSDPWVDSTYGYTF
TGTGCCACCAGTGATCCCTGGGTGGACAGCACCTATGGCTACACCTTC
>many|-|TRBJ2-1|TRBV20-1
CSAREVEQFF
TGCAGTGCTAGAGAGGTCGAGCAGTTCTTC
>many|-|TRBJ2-7|TRBV28
CASRSYPKGPFPYEQYF
TGTGCCAGCAGATCCTACCCGAAAGGCCCGTTTCCCTACGAGCAGTACTTC
>many|-|TRBJ1-2|TRBV6-6
CASSYMQAAAHGYTF
TGTGCCAGCAGTTACATGCAGGCGGCCGCCCATGGCTACACCTTC
>many|TRBD2|TRBJ2-1|TRBV6-1
CASSDLVVGGAGDEQFF
TGTGCCAGCAGTGATTTGGTGGTAGGTGGGGCGGGGGATGAGCAGTTCTTC
>many|-|TRBJ2-2|TRBV2
CASNGDSFTGELFF
TGTGCCAGCAATGGAGATTCCTTCACCGGGGAGCTGTTTTTT
>many|-|TRBJ2-7|TRBV28
CASNRFPYEQYF
TGTGCCAGCAACAGATTCCCCTACGAGCAGTACTTC
>-|-|TRBJ1-4|TRBV28
CASRWGSSTNEKLFF
TGTGCCAGCAGATGGGGGTCCTCAACTAATGAAAAACTGTTTTTT
>many|-|TRBJ2-1|TRBV20-1
CSAREEGPYSYNEQFF
TGCAGTGCTAGAGAAGAGGGTCCCTACTCCTACAATGAGCAGTTCTTC
>many|-|TRBJ2-7|TRBV5-1
CASSSFGGSFSYEQYF
TGCGCCAGCAGCAGTTTCGGCGGGTCCTTCTCCTACGAGCAGTACTTC
>few|-|TRBJ2-5|TRBV7-6
CASSLEKTQYF
TGTGCCAGCAGCCTAGAAAAGACCCAGTACTTC
>many|-|TRBJ1-1|TRBV6-5
CASSYATDVNTEAFF
TGTGCCAGCAGTTACGCCACCGACGTGAACACTGAAGCTTTCTTT
>many|TRBD2|TRBJ2-7|TRBV9
CASSVSGREGYEQYF
TGTGCCAGCAGCGTATCCGGGAGGGAGGGCTACGAGCAGTACTTC
>-|TRBD2|TRBJ2-3|TRBV14
CASSRRLAVDTQYF
TGTGCCAGCAGCCGAAGACTAGCGGTCGATACGCAGTATTTT
>many|-|TRBJ2-5|TRBV20-1
CSAPDILRGETQYF
TGCAGTGCTCCCGATATCCTGCGGGGAGAGACCCAGTACTTC
>many|-|TRBJ1-2|TRBV7-2
CASSLSSVVVSDGYTF
TGTGCCAGCAGCTTAAGTTCAGTTGTGGTTTCGGATGGCTACACCTTC
>many|-|TRBJ1-1|TRBV3-1
CASSQDLYRPNTEAFF
TGTGCCAGCAGCCAAGATTTGTACAGACCGAACACTGAAGCTTTCTTT
>-|TRBD1|TRBJ1-2|TRBV7-3
CASSLKGQRINYGYTF
TGTGCCAGCAGCTTAAAGGGACAGCGGATAAACTATGGCTACACCTTC
>-|TRBD2|TRBJ2-1|TRBV5-1
CASSDLRLAGANEQFF
TGCGCCAGCAGCGACCTGAGACTAGCGGGAGCTAATGAGCAGTTCTTC
>many|-|TRBJ2-5|TRBV2
CASSPNHIETQYF
TGTGCCAGCAGCCCAAACCACATAGAGACCCAGTACTTC
>-|-|TRBJ2-1|TRBV6-2/TRBV6-3
CASSERTIDEQFF
TGTGCCAGCAGCGAGAGGACAATAGATGAGCAGTTCTTC
>many|-|TRBJ2-3|TRBV7-9
CASSLQGTDTQYF
TGTGCCAGCAGCCTACAGGGCACAGATACGCAGTATTTT
>-|-|TRBJ1-2|TRBV6-1
CASSLTHLDYGYTF
TGTGCCAGCAGCCTGACCCACCTCGACTATGGCTACACCTTC
>many|-|TRBJ2-1|TRBV27
CASVPQRMGNEQFF
TGTGCCAGCGTCCCGCAAAGGATGGGAAATGAGCAGTTCTTC
>few|-|TRBJ1-5|TRBV20-1
CSARVEGGGRQPQHF
TGCAGTGCTAGAGTAGAAGGAGGGGGGAGACAGCCCCAGCATTTT
>many|-|TRBJ1-5|TRBV28
CASSPPGEPQHF
TGTGCCAGCAGTCCGCCCGGGGAGCCCCAGCATTTT
>many|-|TRBJ2-4|TRBV20-1
CSAVPPRLYDIQYF
TGCAGTGCTGTTCCACCCCGTTTATACGACATTCAGTACTTC
>-|-|TRBJ2-7|TRBV6-1
CASIWNRDGEQYF
TGTGCCAGCATCTGGAACAGGGACGGCGAGCAGTACTTC
>-|-|TRBJ2-7|TRBV27
CASSLRRPGSEQYF
TGTGCCAGCAGTTTACGCCGTCCGGGATCCGAGCAGTACTTC
>few|-|TRBJ2-1|TRBV5-4
CASSYSIGINEQFF
TGTGCCAGCAGCTATAGCATCGGGATCAATGAGCAGTTCTTC
>-|-|TRBJ2-1|TRBV7-9
CASSFPGPGFNEQFF
TGTGCCAGCAGCTTCCCTGGACCCGGCTTCAATGAGCAGTTCTTC
>few|-|TRBJ1-3|TRBV9
CASSPTVGSGNTIYF
TGTGCCAGCAGCCCAACTGTGGGCTCTGGAAACACCATATATTTT
>-|TRBD1|TRBJ1-5|TRBV6-2/TRBV6-3
CASSSQGVWQPQHF
TGTGCCAGCTCCTCGCAGGGGGTCTGGCAGCCCCAGCATTTT
>many|-|TRBJ1-2|TRBV20-1
CSASLAFSYGYTF
TGCAGTGCTAGTTTGGCCTTCTCCTATGGCTACACCTTC
>-|TRBD1|TRBJ2-3|TRBV30
CAWSSTGGRADTQYF
TGTGCCTGGAGTTCCACAGGGGGCCGAGCAGATACGCAGTATTTT
>-|-|TRBJ1-1|TRBV4-1
CASSQAGGLGAFF
TGCGCCAGCAGCCAAGCGGGAGGGCTGGGAGCTTTCTTT
>-|-|TRBJ2-7|TRBV27
CASSLTGLGEQYF
TGTGCCAGCAGTTTAACAGGGCTCGGCGAGCAGTACTTC
>many|-|TRBJ1-3|TRBV12-3/TRBV12-4
CASSLTPGRAGNTIYF
TGTGCCAGCAGCCTTACCCCGGGCAGGGCTGGAAACACCATATATTTT
>many|-|TRBJ2-1|TRBV3-1
CASSPFQGYEQFF
TGTGCCAGCAGCCCTTTCCAGGGTTATGAGCAGTTCTTC
>-|-|TRBJ1-4|TRBV5-5
CASGIEEEKLFF
TGTGCCAGCGGGATAGAGGAGGAAAAACTGTTTTTT
>many|-|TRBJ1-1|TRBV28
CASSLLAVGNTEAFF
TGTGCCAGCAGTTTATTGGCGGTGGGGAACACTGAAGCTTTCTTT
>few|-|TRBJ2-7|TRBV25-1
CASRWADQQYF
TGTGCCAGCAGGTGGGCGGATCAGCAGTACTTC
>-|-|TRBJ1-6|TRBV11-2
CASSLASVYSPLHF
TGTGCCAGCAGCTTAGCCTCAGTTTATTCACCCCTCCACTTT
>many|TRBD1|TRBJ1-1|TRBV28
CASSLYGTGGTEAFF
TGTGCCAGCAGTTTATATGGGACAGGGGGAACTGAAGCTTTCTTT
>many|-|TRBJ1-5|TRBV30
CAWSGGGRLPQHF
TGTGCCTGGAGTGGTGGGGGGCGCTTGCCCCAGCATTTT
>many|TRBD1|TRBJ1-1|TRBV24-1
CATSDAGQGDTEAFF
TGTGCCACCAGTGATGCGGGACAGGGGGACACTGAAGCTTTCTTT
>many|-|TRBJ2-7|TRBV5-6
CASSDRRDYEQYF
TGTGCCAGCAGCGATCGCAGGGACTACGAGCAGTACTTC
>many|-|TRBJ1-6|TRBV5-1
CASSLETAPNNSPLHF
TGCGCCAGCAGCTTGGAGACAGCACCTAACAATTCACCCCTCCACTTT
>-|TRBD1|TRBJ2-3|TRBV30
CAWFSGTGGAGTDTQYF
TGTGCCTGGTTTTCCGGGACAGGGGGCGCCGGCACAGATACGCAGTATTTT
>many|TRBD2|TRBJ2-7|TRBV5-1
CASSRGLAGAYEQYF
TGCGCCAGCAGTCGCGGACTAGCGGGAGCCTACGAGCAGTACTTC
>few|TRBD2|TRBJ2-4|TRBV9
CASSPPGLAGENIQYF
TGTGCCAGCAGCCCCCCGGGACTAGCGGGGGAAAACATTCAGTACTTC
>few|-|TRBJ2-3|TRBV6-1
CASSDSSSGADTQYF
TGTGCCAGCAGTGACAGTTCAAGTGGGGCAGATACGCAGTATTTT
>many|-|TRBJ1-1|TRBV20-1
CSARVGVDTEAFF
TGCAGTGCTAGAGTAGGGGTCGACACTGAAGCTTTCTTT
>-|-|TRBJ1-5|TRBV4-1
CASSQDRYRESTQPQHF
TGCGCCAGCAGCCAAGATCGGTACAGGGAGTCTACTCAGCCCCAGCATTTT